This T cell receptor beta chain was sequenced during a study of shared clonotypes between healthy human individuals. Authors' analysis steps: ImmunoSEQ only sent back junction sequences with no quality scores, so filtering was done differently. TCRdb keeps only in-frame clones here, not all; method: immunoSEQ multiplex PCR. V and J calls and clone size are copied from that table; D and trimming were computed from the DNA. The table shows roughly 2 million clones, with approximately 94% occurring only once. Of note for this clone: Antigen: not known.

V lost 0 bases to trimming and J lost 4 bases, with 12 bases between them. This CDR3 region has 16 residues. In germline, CDR1 is MNHEY, CDR2 SVGAGI. Study observations and caveats: How much donors shared clonotypes was expected to be affected by sequencing depth. Rarefaction indicated that sorted-subset sequencing remained incomplete although depth was large.

The naive CD8 population came from CD45RO-negative cells selected for CCR7, without terminally differentiated effector memory CD45RA+ cells. Donors were healthy HIV-negative adults without recent acute infections or vaccinations. This sequence was found in a man aged 18 to 29 in good health. This sequence joins TRBV6-5 and TRBJ2-2; D possibly corresponds to TRBD2 (6 bases). Sequenced material: naive CD8+ T cells sorted from blood. The CDR3 region has the DNA TGTGCCAGCAGTTACTCTCTAGAGCGGGCCACCGGGGAGCTGTTTTTT. As protein: CASSYSLERATGELFF.